Following are 6 T cell receptor beta chains from one sample sequenced in a study of OX40 agonist ivuxolimab in advanced cancers. Produced via immunoSEQ multiplex PCR; TCRdb's table is partial and in-frame only. The sample yields some 17,000 clones, over 55% seen once. The sample was CD4+ or CD8+ T cells sorted from blood, taken in a trial of the OX40 agonist ivuxolimab. Source of these receptors: an adult with an advanced solid tumor such as melanoma, head and neck, liver or kidney cancer.

CDR3 DNA: TGTGCCAGCAGCTTGCTTATCCGGGACACACTAAGTCAAGAGACCCAGTACTTC. Translated: CASSLLIRDTLSQETQYF. The gene calls are TRBV13 and TRBJ2-5; D may be TRBD1 (6 bases). V gave up 3 bases and J gave up 2 bases, with 22 bases separating them. This CDR3 region has 18 residues. Looked up from germline, CDR1 is PRHDT and CDR2 is FYEKMQ (reference sequence).

Comment on this clone: Distinct nucleotide sequences in the sample also encode this CDR3. For the CDR3, the DNA is TGTGCCAGCAGCTCGTCAGGGTCCCGCGACGAGCAGTACTTC. Translated: CASSSSGSRDEQYF. The genes are TRBV7-9 and TRBJ2-7; D perhaps matches TRBD1 (5 bases). CDR3 length: 14 residues. V was pared by 4 bases and J by 5 bases, with 15 bases between. CDR1 and CDR2 from the germline V gene are SEHNR and FQNEAQ (reference sequence).

The genes are TRBV13 and TRBJ1-1; TRBD1 is a possible D gene (5 bases). The CDR3 totals 12 residues. V lost 6 bases and J lost 4, with 9 bases in between. The V gene's germline CDR1 is PRHDT and CDR2 FYEKMQ (reference sequence). The DNA of the CDR3 is TGTGCCAGCAGGGAGGGGCTCACTGAAGCTTTCTTT. This sequence encodes CASREGLTEAFF.

The chain joins TRBV5-6 to TRBJ1-2; D is ambiguous. The V gene's germline CDR1 is SGHDT and CDR2 YYEEEE. Trimming pared 0 bases from V and 0 bases from J, leaving 12 bases between. The CDR3 has 16 amino acids. The CDR3 nucleotides are TGTGCCAGCAGCTTGGATTTGGAACGGGCTAACTATGGCTACACCTTC. Its translation is CASSLDLERANYGYTF.

This clone is medium-sized by share. The J gene is TRBJ2-2, the V gene TRBV10-3; D is perhaps TRBD1 (6 bases). V was cut by 8 bases and J by 7 bases, with 11 bases left in between. Germline CDR1 and CDR2: ENHRY and SYGVKD. CDR3 size: 12 residues. CDR3 DNA sequence: TGTGCCATCTTCTTGGACAGCGGGGAGCTGTTTTTT. This translates into CAIFLDSGELFF.

This chain uses TRBV5-6 with TRBJ2-3; no clear D gene. The germline gives CDR1 SGHDT, CDR2 YYEEEE. The CDR3 consists of 14 residues. The V gene lost 7 bases and the J gene lost 4 bases, with 16 bases spanning the gap. The CDR3 bases are TGTGCCAGCTGTACCGGACGAACCGCAGATACGCAGTATTTT. Its protein product is CASCTGRTADTQYF.